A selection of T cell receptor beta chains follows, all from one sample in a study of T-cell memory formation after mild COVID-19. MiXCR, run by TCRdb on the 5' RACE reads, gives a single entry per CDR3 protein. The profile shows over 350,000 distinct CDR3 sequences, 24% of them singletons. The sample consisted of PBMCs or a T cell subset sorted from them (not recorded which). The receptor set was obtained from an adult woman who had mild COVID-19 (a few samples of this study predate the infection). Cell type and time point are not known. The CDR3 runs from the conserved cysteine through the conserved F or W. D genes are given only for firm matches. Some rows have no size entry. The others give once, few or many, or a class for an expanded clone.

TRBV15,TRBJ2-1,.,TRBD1,TGTGCCACCAGCAGAGATTGGATAGGACAGGGGGCGAGCGATGAGCAGTTCTTC,CATSRDWIGQGASDEQFF
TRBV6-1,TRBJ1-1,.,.,TGTGCCAGCAGCCCTATGGGGGGTGGCACTGAAGCTTTCTTT,CASSPMGGGTEAFF
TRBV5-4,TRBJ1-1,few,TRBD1,TGTGCCAGCAGCTCCGGACAGGGTAGCACTGAAGCTTTCTTT,CASSSGQGSTEAFF
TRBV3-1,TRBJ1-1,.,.,TGTGCCAGCAGCCAAGCTTTGGGTCGGACTGAAGCTTTCTTT,CASSQALGRTEAFF
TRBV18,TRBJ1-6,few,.,TGTGCCAGCTCGGGAGGCAGCTCCTATAATTCACCCCTCCACTTT,CASSGGSSYNSPLHF
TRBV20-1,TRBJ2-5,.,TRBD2,TGCAGTGCTAGAGGAAAGCGGGGGCAGCAAGAGACCCAGTACTTC,CSARGKRGQQETQYF
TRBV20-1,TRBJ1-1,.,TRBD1,TGCAGTGCGCCGGGACAGGGGGAGGGTGACACTGAAGCTTTCTTT,CSAPGQGEGDTEAFF
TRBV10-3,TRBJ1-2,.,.,TGTGCCATCAGTGAGCGGACATCCCCTTGGGGCTACACCTTC,CAISERTSPWGYTF
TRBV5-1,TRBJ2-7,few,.,TGCGCCAGCAAAGGACAGACCGACGCCTACGAGCAGTACTTC,CASKGQTDAYEQYF
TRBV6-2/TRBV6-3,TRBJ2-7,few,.,TGTGCCAGCAGTTACAAACAGGCGGGAACCCACGAGCAGTACTTC,CASSYKQAGTHEQYF
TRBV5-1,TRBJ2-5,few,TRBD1,TGCGCCAGCAGTCATGGACAGGGCGATGTAGTGGCCCAGTACTTC,CASSHGQGDVVAQYF
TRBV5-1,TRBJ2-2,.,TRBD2,TGCGCCAGCAGTCTGGCGGGGGGAACGAAAAACACCGGGGAGCTGTTTTTT,CASSLAGGTKNTGELFF
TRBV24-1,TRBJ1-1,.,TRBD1,TGTGCCACCAGGCACAGGGGAGGAACTGAAGCTTTCTTT,CATRHRGGTEAFF
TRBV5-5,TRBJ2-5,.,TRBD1,TGTGCCAGCAGCTTGGGGGGACAGGGACCTGAGACCCAGTACTTC,CASSLGGQGPETQYF